This TCR beta chain was observed in a study of T cells in Graves' hyperthyroidism and ophthalmopathy. Each person with ophthalmopathy scored at least 3 on the Clinical Activity Score, reached NOSPECS grade 4 or higher, and had been ill under 3 months. Patients showing uncontrolled infection, other autoimmune disease, pregnancy or lactation were ineligible. In making diagnoses, clinical symptoms, serum thyroxine and TRAb, thyroid ultrasound and orbital computed tomography were all used. Between the trimmed V and J ends, which lost 5 bases and 7 bases, there was a span of 18 bases. The CDR3 length is 15 residues. Germline CDR1 is SGHVS and CDR2 is FQNEAQ. Study outcomes and limitations: A model of 13 V-J pairs discriminated ophthalmopathy from stable hyperthyroidism.

This clonotype was counted many times. Antigen specificity is unknown. RNA transcripts gave rise to amplified TCR beta CDR3 regions. Carried out on the TCR CDR3, a first-round RT-PCR used the HTBI primer set. TCRdb analysed the multiplex PCR reads with MiXCR anew, one entry per CDR3 protein. Seen here are a few hundred thousand distinct CDR3 sequences, around a sixth observed once, and the top ten hold 15% to 17%. The TCR was taken from a woman in her thirties or forties with Graves' ophthalmopathy. V usage is TRBV7-8 and J usage is TRBJ1-5; D ambiguous. Sequencing input: blood. In nucleotides, the CDR3 is TGTGCCAGCAGCCCTGTCAGCCACATGGGGCAGCCCCAGCATTTT. Its translation: CASSPVSHMGQPQHF.